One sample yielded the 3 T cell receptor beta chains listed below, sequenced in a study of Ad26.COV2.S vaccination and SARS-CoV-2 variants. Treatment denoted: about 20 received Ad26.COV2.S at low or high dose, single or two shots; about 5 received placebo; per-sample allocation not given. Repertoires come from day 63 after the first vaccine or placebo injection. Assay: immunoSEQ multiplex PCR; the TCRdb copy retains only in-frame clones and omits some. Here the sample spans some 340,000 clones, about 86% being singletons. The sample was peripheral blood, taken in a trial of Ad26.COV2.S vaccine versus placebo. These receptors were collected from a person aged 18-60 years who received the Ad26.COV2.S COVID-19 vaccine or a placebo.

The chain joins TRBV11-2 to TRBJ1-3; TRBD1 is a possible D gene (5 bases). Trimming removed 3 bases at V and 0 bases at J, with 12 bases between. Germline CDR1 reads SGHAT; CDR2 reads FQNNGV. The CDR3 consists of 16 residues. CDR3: CASSFERGSSGNTIYF. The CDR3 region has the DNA TGTGCCAGCAGCTTTGAGAGGGGAAGCTCTGGAAACACCATATATTTT.

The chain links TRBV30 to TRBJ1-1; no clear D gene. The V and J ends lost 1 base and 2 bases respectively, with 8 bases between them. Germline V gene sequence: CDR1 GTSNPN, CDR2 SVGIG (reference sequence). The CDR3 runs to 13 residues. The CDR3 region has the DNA TGTGCCTGGAGTGCGGACTTCAACACTGAAGCTTTCTTT. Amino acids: CAWSADFNTEAFF.

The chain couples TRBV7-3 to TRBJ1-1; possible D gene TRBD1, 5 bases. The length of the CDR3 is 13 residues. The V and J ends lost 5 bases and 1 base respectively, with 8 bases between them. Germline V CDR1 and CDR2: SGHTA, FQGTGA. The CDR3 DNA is TGTGCCAGCAGCCCAGGGCCGAACACTGAAGCTTTCTTT. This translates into CASSPGPNTEAFF.